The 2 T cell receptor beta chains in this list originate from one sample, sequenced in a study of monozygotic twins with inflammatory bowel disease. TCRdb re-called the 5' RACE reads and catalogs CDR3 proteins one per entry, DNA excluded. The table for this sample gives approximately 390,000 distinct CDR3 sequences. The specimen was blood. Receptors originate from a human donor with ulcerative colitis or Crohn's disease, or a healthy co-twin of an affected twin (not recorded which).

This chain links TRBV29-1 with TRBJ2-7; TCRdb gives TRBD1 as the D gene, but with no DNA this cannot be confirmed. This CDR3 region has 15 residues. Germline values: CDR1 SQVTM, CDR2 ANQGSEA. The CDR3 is CSVEEYQGESYEQYF.

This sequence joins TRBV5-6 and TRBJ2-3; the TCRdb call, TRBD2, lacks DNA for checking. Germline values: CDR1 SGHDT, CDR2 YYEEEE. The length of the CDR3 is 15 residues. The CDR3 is CASSPFGRKTDTQYF.